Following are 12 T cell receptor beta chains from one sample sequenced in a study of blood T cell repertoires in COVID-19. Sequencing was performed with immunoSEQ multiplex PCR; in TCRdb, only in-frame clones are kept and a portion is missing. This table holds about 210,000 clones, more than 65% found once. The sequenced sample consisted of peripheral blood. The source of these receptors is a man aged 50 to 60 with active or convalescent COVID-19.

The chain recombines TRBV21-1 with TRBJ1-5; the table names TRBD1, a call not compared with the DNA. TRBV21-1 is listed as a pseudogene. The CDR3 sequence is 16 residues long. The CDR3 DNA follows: TGTGCCAGCAGCTCACGTCGGCAGGGGGCACGACAGCCCCAGCATTTT. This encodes CASSSRRQGARQPQHF.

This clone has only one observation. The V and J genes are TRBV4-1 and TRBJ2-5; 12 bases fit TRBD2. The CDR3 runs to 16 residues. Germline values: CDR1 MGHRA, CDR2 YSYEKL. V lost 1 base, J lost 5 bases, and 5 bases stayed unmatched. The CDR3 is CASSQVRLAGVETQYF. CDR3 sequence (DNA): TGCGCCAGCAGCCAAGTTAGACTAGCGGGGGTGGAGACCCAGTACTTC.

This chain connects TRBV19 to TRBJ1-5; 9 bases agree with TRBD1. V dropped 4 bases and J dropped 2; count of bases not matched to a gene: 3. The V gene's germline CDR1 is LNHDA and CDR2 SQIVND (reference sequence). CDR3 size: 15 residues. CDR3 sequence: CASSRRDRGNQPQHF. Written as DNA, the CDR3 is TGTGCCAGTAGTAGGAGGGACAGGGGCAATCAGCCCCAGCATTTT.

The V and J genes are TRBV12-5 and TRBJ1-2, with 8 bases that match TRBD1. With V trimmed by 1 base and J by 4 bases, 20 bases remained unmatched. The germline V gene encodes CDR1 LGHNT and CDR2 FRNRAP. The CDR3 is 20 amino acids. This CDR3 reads CASGLGRTGLILHTLYGYTF. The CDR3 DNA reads TGTGCTAGTGGTTTGGGACGGACAGGGTTAATTCTCCACACCCTCTATGGCTACACCTTC. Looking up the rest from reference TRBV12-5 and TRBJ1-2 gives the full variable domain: DARVTQTPRHKVTEMGQEVTMRCQPILGHNTVFWYRQTMMQGLELLAYFRNRAPLDDSGMPKDRFSAEMPDATLATLKIQPSEPRDSAVYFCASGLGRTGLILHTLYGYTFGSGTRLTVV.

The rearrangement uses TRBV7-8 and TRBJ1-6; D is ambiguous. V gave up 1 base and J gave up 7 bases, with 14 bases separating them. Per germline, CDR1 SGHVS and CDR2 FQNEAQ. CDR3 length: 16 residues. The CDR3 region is CASSLGRGVWNSPLHF. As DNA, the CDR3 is TGTGCCAGCAGCTTAGGGAGAGGAGTCTGGAATTCACCCCTCCACTTT.

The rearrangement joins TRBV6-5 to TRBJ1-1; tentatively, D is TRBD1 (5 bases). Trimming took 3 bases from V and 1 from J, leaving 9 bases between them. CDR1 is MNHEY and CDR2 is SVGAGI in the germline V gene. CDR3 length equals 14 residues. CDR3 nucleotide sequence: TGTGCCAGCAGTTATTGGCAGGGGAACACTGAAGCTTTCTTT. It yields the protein CASSYWQGNTEAFF.

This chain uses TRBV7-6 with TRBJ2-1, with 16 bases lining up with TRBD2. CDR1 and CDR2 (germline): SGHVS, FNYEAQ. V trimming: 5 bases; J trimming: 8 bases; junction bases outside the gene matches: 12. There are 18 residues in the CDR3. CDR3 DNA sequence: TGTGCCAGCAGCCAGGGACTAGCGGGGGGGCATCTGGGAGATGAGCAGTTCTTC. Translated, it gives CASSQGLAGGHLGDEQFF.

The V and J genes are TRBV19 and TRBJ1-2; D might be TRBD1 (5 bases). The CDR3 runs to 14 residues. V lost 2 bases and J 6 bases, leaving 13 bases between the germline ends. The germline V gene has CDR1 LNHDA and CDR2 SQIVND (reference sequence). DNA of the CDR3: TGTGCCAGTAGTATAAAAGCGGGGCTCCATGGCTACACCTTC. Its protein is CASSIKAGLHGYTF.

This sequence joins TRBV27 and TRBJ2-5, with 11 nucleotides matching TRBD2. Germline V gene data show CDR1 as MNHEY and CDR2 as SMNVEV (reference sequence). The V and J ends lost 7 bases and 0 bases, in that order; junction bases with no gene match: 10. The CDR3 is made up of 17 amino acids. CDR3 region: CASKLQSTSGDQETQYF. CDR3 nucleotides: TGTGCCAGCAAACTGCAGTCGACTAGCGGGGACCAAGAGACCCAGTACTTC.

The CDR3 is CASSVLRGTEAFF. The CDR3 coding sequence is TGTGCCAGCAGCGTGCTGAGGGGGACTGAAGCTTTCTTT. The chain has TRBV5-8 and TRBJ1-1, with D tentatively TRBD1 (6 bases). Between the trimmed V and J ends, which lost 4 bases and 5 bases, there was a span of 12 bases. The length of the CDR3 is 13 residues. CDR1 SGHTS and CDR2 YDEGEE come from the germline V gene.

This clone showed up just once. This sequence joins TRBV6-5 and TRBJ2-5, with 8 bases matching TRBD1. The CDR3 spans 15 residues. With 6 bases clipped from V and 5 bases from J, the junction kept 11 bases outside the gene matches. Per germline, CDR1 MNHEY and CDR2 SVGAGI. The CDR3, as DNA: TGTGCCAGCAGCCGAACGACAGGGGTAACGGAGACCCAGTACTTC. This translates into CASSRTTGVTETQYF.

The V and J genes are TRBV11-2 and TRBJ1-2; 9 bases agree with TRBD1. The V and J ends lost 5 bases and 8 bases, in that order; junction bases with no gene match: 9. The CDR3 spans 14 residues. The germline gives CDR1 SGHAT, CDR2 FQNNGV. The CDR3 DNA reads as TGTGCCAGCAGCGGGACAGGGCAACCCTGGGGCTACACCTTC. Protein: CASSGTGQPWGYTF.